This T cell receptor (beta chain) appears in the sequencing data of a study of shared clonotypes between healthy human individuals. Study-wide points: Sampling involved blood alone; tissue repertoires likely differ. Non-shared clonotypes showed lower generation probabilities than clonotypes common to all four donors.

Sequenced by immunoSEQ multiplex PCR; TCRdb stores in-frame clones only, minus some. The sample lists 2 million to 2.5 million clones, about 95% occurring once. To note about this clone: Its antigen is unidentified.

The CDR3 is 19 residues long. CDR1 and CDR2 from the germline V gene are MNHEY and SMNVEV (reference sequence). V dropped 0 bases and J dropped 3; count of bases not matched to a gene: 11. The investigators split CD4+ cells into a CD45RA+ naive subset and a CD45RA-negative memory subset. The V call is TRBV27, the J call TRBJ2-7, with 13 bases aligning to TRBD2. The source of this sequence is a man aged 18-30 years in good health. Sample: naive CD4+ T cells sorted from blood. Noted subset: CD45RA+ positively selected. The CDR3 spells CASSLSQTSGGNPSYEQYF. CDR3 nucleotides: TGTGCCAGCAGTTTATCCCAGACTAGCGGGGGGAACCCCAGCTACGAGCAGTACTTC.